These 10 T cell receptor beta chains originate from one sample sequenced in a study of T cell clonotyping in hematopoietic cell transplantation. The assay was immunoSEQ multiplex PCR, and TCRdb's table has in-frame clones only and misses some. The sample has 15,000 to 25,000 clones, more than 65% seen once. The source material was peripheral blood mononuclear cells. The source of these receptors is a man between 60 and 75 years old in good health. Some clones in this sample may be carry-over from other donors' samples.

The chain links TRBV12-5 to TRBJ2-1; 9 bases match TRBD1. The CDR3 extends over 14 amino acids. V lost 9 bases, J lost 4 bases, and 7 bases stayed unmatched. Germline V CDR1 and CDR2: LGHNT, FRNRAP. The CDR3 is CASLPGQGYNEQFF. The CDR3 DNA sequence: TGTGCTAGCCTACCGGGACAGGGATACAATGAGCAGTTCTTC.

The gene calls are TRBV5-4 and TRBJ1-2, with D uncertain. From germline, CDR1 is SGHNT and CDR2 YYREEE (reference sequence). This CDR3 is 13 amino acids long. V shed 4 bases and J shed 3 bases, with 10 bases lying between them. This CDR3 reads CASSRNSYYGYTF. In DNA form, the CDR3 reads TGTGCCAGCAGCAGAAACAGCTACTATGGCTACACCTTC.

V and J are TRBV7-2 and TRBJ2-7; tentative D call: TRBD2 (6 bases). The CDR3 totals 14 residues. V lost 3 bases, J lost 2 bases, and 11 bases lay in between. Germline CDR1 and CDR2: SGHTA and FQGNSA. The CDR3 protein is CASSFGSSAYEQYF. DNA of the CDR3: TGTGCCAGCAGCTTCGGGAGTAGCGCCTACGAGCAGTACTTC.

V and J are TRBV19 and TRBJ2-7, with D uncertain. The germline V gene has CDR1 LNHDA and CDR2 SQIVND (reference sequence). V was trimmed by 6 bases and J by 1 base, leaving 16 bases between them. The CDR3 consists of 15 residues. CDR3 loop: CASSPLGMLSYEQYF. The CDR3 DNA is TGTGCCAGTAGCCCTCTTGGTATGCTTTCCTACGAGCAGTACTTC.

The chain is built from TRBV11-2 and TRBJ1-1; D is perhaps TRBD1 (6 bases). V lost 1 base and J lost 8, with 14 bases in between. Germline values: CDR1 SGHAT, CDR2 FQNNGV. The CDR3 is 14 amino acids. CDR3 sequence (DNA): TGTGCCAGCAGCTTAGCAGGTGTAGGGACAGAAGCTTTCTTT. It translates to CASSLAGVGTEAFF.

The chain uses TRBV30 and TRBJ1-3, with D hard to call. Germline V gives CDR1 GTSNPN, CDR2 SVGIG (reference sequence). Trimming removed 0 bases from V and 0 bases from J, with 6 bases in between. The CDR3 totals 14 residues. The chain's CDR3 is CAWSVLNSGNTIYF. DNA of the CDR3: TGTGCCTGGAGTGTATTGAACTCTGGAAACACCATATATTTT.

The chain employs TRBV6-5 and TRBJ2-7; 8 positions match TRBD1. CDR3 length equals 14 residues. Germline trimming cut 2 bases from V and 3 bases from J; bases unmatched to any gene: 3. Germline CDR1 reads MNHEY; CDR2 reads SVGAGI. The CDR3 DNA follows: TGTGCCAGCAGTTACGACAGGGGTGTCTACGAGCAGTACTTC. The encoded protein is CASSYDRGVYEQYF.

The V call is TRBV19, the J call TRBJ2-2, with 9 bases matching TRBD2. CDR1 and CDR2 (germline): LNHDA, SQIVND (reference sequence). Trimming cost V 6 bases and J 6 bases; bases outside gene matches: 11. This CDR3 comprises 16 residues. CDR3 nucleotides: TGTGCCAGTAGGCCCCGGTGGAGCGGGGGGCCCGGGGAGCTGTTTTTT. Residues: CASRPRWSGGPGELFF.

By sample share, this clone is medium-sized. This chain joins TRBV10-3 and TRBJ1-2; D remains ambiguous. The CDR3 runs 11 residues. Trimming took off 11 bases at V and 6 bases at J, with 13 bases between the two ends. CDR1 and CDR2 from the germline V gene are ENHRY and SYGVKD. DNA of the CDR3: TGTGCCGGCCTTCCCTTCGATGGCTACACCTTC. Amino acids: CAGLPFDGYTF.

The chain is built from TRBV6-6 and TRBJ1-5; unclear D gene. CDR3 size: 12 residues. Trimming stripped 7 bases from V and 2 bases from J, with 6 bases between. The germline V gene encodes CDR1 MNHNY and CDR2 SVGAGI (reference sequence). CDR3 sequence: CASNEGNQPQHF. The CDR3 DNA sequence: TGTGCCAGCAATGAGGGCAATCAGCCCCAGCATTTT.